The entry below gives a single T cell receptor (beta chain) sequence along with its context. Participant-reported clinical history was the basis for cohort assignment. Original analysis: Amplification of reference gene primers was used by the study to estimate nucleated cell counts. Clones were read by immunoSEQ multiplex PCR, and TCRdb kept only the in-frame ones, dropping some. The DNA gave D and trimming, while V, J and clone size come from that table. This sample carries approximately 150,000 clones, 81% of them seen once, and the ten largest clones take approximately 5.1%. These data belong to a study of blood T cell repertoires in COVID-19. As for the study in general: T cells, B-cell-depleted T cells, or PBMCs supplied cDNA or gDNA.

V shed 5 bases, J shed 0 bases, and the junction held 2 bases outside the gene matches. Germline lookup yields CDR1 SEHNR and CDR2 FQNEAQ (reference sequence). CDR3 length: 14 amino acids. V and J are TRBV7-9 and TRBJ2-7; TRBD1 matches 9 bases. The sequencing input was PBMCs or T cells enriched from blood (not recorded which). The clonotype originates from a woman aged 40 to 50 with acute COVID-19. The CDR3 loop is CASSQTGGSYEQYF. In DNA, the CDR3 is TGTGCCAGCAGCCAGACAGGGGGCTCCTACGAGCAGTACTTC. Full variable domain (outside the CDR3, taken from reference TRBV7-9 and TRBJ2-7): DTGVSQNPRHKITKRGQNVTFRCDPISEHNRLYWYRQTLGQGPEFLTYFQNEAQLEKSRLLSDRFSAERPKGSFSTLEIQRTEQGDSAMYLCASSQTGGSYEQYFGPGTRLTVT.